One and the same sample provided the 15 T cell receptor beta chains below, sequenced in a study of blood T cell repertoires in COVID-19. TCRdb keeps only in-frame clones here, not all; method: immunoSEQ multiplex PCR. The sample holds 30,000 to 35,000 clones, around 80% seen once. Material: peripheral blood. All receptors come from a man older than 75 with active or convalescent COVID-19.

The chain carries TRBV6-5 and TRBJ1-6; 11 bases are shared with TRBD1. Germline CDR1 and CDR2: MNHEY and SVGAGI. Losses at the gene ends were 4 bases for V and 10 bases for J; bases not matched to a gene: 3. The length of the CDR3 is 14 residues. CDR3 protein: CASSSDRGLSPLHF. CDR3 coding DNA: TGTGCCAGCAGTTCGGACAGGGGGCTATCACCCCTCCACTTT.

The gene calls are TRBV4-1 and TRBJ1-1, with no clear D. CDR1 and CDR2 (germline): MGHRA, YSYEKL. V dropped 4 bases and J dropped 1 base, with 10 bases sitting between them. This CDR3 is built from 14 residues. The CDR3 region is CASSLSRGNTEAFF. The CDR3 nucleotides are TGCGCCAGCAGCCTATCACGGGGGAACACTGAAGCTTTCTTT.

The V and J genes are TRBV7-9 and TRBJ2-1; D gene unclear. The CDR3 runs 10 residues. V shed 1 base and J shed 12 bases, with 4 bases lying between them. Germline lookup yields CDR1 SEHNR and CDR2 FQNEAQ (reference sequence). CDR3 bases: TGTGCCAGCAGCTTAGGAGCGCAGTTCTTC. It specifies CASSLGAQFF.

The chain combines TRBV7-8 with TRBJ2-5; 13 positions match TRBD2. CDR1 is SGHVS and CDR2 is FQNEAQ in the germline V gene. V gave up 2 bases and J gave up 9 bases; unmatched junction bases: 9. The CDR3 length is 16 residues. In DNA, the CDR3 is TGTGCCAGCAGCTTAAGTCGGACTAGCGGGAGTCAGGCCCAGTACTTC. This translates into CASSLSRTSGSQAQYF.

The rearrangement joins TRBV15 to TRBJ1-2, with a possible D match to TRBD1 (5 bases). CDR1 and CDR2 (germline): LNHNV, YYDKDF (reference sequence). The CDR3 extends over 14 amino acids. Trimming stripped 3 bases from V and 5 bases from J, with 13 bases between. The CDR3 spells CATSRGRVGYGYTF. DNA for the CDR3: TGTGCCACCAGCAGGGGCAGGGTTGGGTATGGCTACACCTTC.

The V call is TRBV27, the J call TRBJ2-1, with 8 nucleotides matching TRBD2. CDR1 and CDR2 from the germline V gene are MNHEY and SMNVEV (reference sequence). Unmatched junction bases numbered 10, after V lost 6 bases and J lost 3 bases. There are 16 residues in the CDR3. CDR3 bases: TGTGCCAGCAGCTTAGACAGCGGGAGCGGCTACAATGAGCAGTTCTTC. Protein sequence: CASSLDSGSGYNEQFF.

The V call is TRBV18, the J call TRBJ1-1; D is uncertain. Trimming cost V 0 bases and J 0 bases, with 8 bases left between them. The CDR3 length is 15 residues. Germline assignment: CDR1 KGHSH and CDR2 LQKENI. The CDR3 sequence is CASSPPAGMNTEAFF. The CDR3 nucleotides read TGTGCCAGCTCACCACCGGCGGGAATGAACACTGAAGCTTTCTTT.

The genes are TRBV25-1 and TRBJ2-1, with a possible D match to TRBD2 (5 bases). The CDR3 length is 11 residues. The V gene's germline CDR1 is MGHDK and CDR2 SYGVNS. The ends were cut back, 4 bases at V and 11 bases at J, with 9 bases in the middle. The CDR3 DNA reads as TGTGCCAGCAGTGCGGACTGGAAGCAGTTCTTC. Translated: CASSADWKQFF.

V usage is TRBV5-1 and J usage is TRBJ1-2; no reliable D call. The CDR3 extends over 13 amino acids. Trimming cost V 4 bases and J 3 bases, with 10 bases left between them. Germline V gene data show CDR1 as SGHRS and CDR2 as YFSETQ. The chain's CDR3 is CASSPDGDYGYTF. CDR3 DNA: TGCGCCAGCAGCCCCGACGGAGACTATGGCTACACCTTC.

The chain carries TRBV6-1 and TRBJ2-5; 8 positions agree with TRBD2. V dropped 6 bases and J dropped 7; count of bases not matched to a gene: 7. CDR1 and CDR2 (germline): MNHNS, SASEGT. There are 13 residues in the CDR3. The CDR3 loop reads CASRREARGTQYF. CDR3 nucleotide sequence: TGTGCCAGCAGGCGGGAGGCCCGGGGGACCCAGTACTTC.

The rearrangement links TRBV2 to TRBJ1-3; D is ambiguous. CDR1 SNHLY and CDR2 FYNNEI come from the germline V gene. The ends were cut back, 3 bases at V and 2 bases at J, with 11 bases in the middle. The CDR3 is 15 residues long. In DNA form, the CDR3 reads TGTGCCAGCAGTGACAGGCAGTCAGCTGGAAACACCATATATTTT. Protein: CASSDRQSAGNTIYF.

J is TRBJ2-7 and V is TRBV2; a weak D match, TRBD1 (5 bases). This CDR3 spans 15 amino acids. V shed 6 bases and J shed 4 bases, with 19 bases lying between them. In germline, CDR1 is SNHLY, CDR2 FYNNEI. CDR3 coding DNA: TGTGCCAGCAGAGGGGCAGGCGATAGCAGGTACGAGCAGTACTTC. Residues: CASRGAGDSRYEQYF.

The chain combines TRBV7-9 with TRBJ1-1; possible D gene TRBD1, 5 bases. Between the trimmed V and J ends, which lost 2 bases and 1 base, there was a span of 8 bases. The CDR3 has 14 amino acids. Germline assignment: CDR1 SEHNR and CDR2 FQNEAQ (reference sequence). The CDR3 bases are TGTGCCAGCAGCTTAAGGGGCCCGAACACTGAAGCTTTCTTT. Translating gives CASSLRGPNTEAFF.

The chain has TRBV6-1 and TRBJ1-2; maybe TRBD1 (5 bases). The CDR3 is 15 residues long. The germline V gene encodes CDR1 MNHNS and CDR2 SASEGT. Trimming took 3 bases from V and 0 from J, leaving 11 bases between them. The CDR3 here is CASSDLGLANYGYTF. The CDR3 DNA reads TGTGCCAGCAGTGACCTGGGGCTAGCTAACTATGGCTACACCTTC.

The chain has TRBV21-1 and TRBJ1-5; the table's D call, TRBD1, has no DNA check behind it. TRBV21-1 is a recognized pseudogene. This CDR3 region has 16 residues. The CDR3 sequence: CASSKVVRGTLGPQHF. As DNA, the CDR3 is TGTGCCAGCAGCAAAGTAGTCAGGGGGACCTTGGGGCCCCAGCATTTT.